The clone carrying this T cell receptor (beta chain) appeared a few times. Regarding time point: patch test 3, about 24 weeks after DPC sensitization. Stated treatment: therapeutic diphenylcyclopropenone sensitization with weekly scalp DPC. It was from unfractionated whole blood that total RNA was extracted. This CDR3 has 14 amino acids. V lost 5 bases and J 1 base, leaving 11 bases between the germline ends. CDR1 and CDR2 (germline): SGHVS, FQNEAQ. Original analysis: TCR counts had a median of about 99,000 per sample and spanned roughly 20,000 to 690,600. MiXCR, run by TCRdb on the RACE reads, gives a single entry per CDR3 protein. The V and J calls were determined by TCRdb, not by the authors. The sample has around 130,000 distinct CDR3 sequences; around 11% are singletons. The entry originates in a study of human T cells and chemical hapten exposure. Study information: Chiefly women, the patients showed alopecia areata, totalis or universalis.

This chain joins TRBV7-8 and TRBJ1-1; D possibly corresponds to TRBD1 (6 bases). This specimen consisted of whole blood, obtained in connection with sensitization to the hapten diphenylcyclopropenone (DPC). The TCR comes from a woman in her 50s with alopecia areata. Some clones in this sample may be carry-over from other donors' samples. CDR3 nucleotide sequence: TGTGCCAGCAGCCGTATGGGACAGAACACTGAAGCTTTCTTT. Protein sequence: CASSRMGQNTEAFF. The full variable domain, completed using reference TRBV7-8 and TRBJ1-1, is GAGVSQSPRYKVAKRGQDVALRCDPISGHVSLFWYQQALGQGPEFLTYFQNEAQLDKSGLPSDRFFAERPEGSVSTLKIQRTQQEDSAVYLCASSRMGQNTEAFFGQGTRLTVV.